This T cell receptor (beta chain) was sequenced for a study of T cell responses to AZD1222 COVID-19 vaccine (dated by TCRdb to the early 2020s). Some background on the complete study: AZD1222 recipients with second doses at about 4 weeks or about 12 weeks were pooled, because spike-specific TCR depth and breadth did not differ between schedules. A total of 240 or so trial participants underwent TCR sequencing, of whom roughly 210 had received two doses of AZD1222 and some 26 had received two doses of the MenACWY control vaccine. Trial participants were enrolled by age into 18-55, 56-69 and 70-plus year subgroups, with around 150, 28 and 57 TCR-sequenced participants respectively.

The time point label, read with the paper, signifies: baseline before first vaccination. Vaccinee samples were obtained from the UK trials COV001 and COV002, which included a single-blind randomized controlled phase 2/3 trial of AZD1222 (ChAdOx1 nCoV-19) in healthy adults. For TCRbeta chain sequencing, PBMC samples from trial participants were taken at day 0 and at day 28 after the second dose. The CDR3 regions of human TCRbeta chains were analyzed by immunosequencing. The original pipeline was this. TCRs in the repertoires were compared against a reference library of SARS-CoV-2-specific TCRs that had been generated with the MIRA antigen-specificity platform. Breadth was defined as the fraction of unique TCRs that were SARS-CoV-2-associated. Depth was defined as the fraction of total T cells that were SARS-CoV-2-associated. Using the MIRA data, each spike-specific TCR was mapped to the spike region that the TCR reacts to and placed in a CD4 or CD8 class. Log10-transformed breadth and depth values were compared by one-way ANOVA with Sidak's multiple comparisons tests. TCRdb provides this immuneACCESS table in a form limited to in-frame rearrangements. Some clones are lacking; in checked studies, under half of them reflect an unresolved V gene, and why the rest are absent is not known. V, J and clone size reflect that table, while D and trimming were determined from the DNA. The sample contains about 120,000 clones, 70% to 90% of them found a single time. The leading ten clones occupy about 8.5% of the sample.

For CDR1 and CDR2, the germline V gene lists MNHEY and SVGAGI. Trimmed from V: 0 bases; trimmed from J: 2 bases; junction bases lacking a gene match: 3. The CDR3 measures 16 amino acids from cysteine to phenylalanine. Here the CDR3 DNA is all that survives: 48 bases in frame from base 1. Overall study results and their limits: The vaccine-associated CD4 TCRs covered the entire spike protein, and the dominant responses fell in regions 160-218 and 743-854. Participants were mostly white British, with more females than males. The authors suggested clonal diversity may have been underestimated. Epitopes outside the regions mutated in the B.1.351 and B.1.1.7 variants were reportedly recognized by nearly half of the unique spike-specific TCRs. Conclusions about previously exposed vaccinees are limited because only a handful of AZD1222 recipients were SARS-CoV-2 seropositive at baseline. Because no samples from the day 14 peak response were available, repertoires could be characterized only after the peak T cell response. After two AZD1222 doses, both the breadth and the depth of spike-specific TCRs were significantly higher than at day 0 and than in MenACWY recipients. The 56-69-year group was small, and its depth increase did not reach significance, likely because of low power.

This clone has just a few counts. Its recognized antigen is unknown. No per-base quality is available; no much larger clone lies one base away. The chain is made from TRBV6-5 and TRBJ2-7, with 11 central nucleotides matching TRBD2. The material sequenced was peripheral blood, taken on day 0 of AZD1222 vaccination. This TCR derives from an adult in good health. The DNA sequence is TGTGCCAGCAGTTACTCGGGACTAGCGGACCCCTACGAGCAGTACTTC. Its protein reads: CASSYSGLADPYEQYF.